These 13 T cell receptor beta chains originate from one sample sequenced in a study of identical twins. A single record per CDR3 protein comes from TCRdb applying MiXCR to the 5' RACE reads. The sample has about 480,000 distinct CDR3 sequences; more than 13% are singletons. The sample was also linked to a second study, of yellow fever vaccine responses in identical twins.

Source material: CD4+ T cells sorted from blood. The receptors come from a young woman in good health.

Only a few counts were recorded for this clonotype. The CDR3 DNA reads TGTGCCAGCAGCGTACTAGGCGGGAGTTACAATGAGCAGTTCTTC. This encodes CASSVLGGSYNEQFF. The gene calls are TRBV9 and TRBJ2-1, with TRBD2 matching over 7 bases. The CDR3 covers 15 residues. From germline, CDR1 is SGDLS and CDR2 YYNGEE. V gave up 1 base and J gave up 4 bases; unmatched junction bases: 5.

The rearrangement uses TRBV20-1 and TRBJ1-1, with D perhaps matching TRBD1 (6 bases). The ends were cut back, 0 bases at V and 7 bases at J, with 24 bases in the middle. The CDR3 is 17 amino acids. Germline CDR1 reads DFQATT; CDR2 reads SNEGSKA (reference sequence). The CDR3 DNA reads TGCAGTGCTAGAGATCCTGAAATAAGGGGGGACGAGAGTGAAGCTTTCTTT. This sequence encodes CSARDPEIRGDESEAFF.

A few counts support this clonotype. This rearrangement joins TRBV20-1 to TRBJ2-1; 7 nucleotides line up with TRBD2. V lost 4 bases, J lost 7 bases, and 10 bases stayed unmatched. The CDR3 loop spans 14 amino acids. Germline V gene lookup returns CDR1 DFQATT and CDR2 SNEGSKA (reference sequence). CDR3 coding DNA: TGCAGTGCTACCAGGACTAGACGACCGAATGAGCAGTTCTTC. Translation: CSATRTRRPNEQFF.

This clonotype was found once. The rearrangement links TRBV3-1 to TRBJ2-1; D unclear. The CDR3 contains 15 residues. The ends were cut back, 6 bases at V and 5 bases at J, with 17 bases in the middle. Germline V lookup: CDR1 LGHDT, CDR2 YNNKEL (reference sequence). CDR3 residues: CASSLSQVGNNEQFF. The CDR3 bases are TGTGCCAGCAGTCTATCGCAAGTCGGTAACAATGAGCAGTTCTTC.

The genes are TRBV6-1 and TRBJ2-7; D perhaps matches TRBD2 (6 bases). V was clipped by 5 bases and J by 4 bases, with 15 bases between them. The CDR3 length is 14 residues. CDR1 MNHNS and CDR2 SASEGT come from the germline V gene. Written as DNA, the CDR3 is TGTGCCAGCAGTCAAGACCTGGGGGGTTACGAGCAGTACTTC. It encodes CASSQDLGGYEQYF.

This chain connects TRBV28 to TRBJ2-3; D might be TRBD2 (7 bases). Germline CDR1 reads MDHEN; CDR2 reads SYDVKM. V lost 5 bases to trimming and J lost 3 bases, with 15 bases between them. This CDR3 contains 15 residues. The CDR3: CASSARGGGTDTQYF. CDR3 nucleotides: TGTGCCAGCAGTGCCCGAGGGGGGGGAACAGATACGCAGTATTTT.

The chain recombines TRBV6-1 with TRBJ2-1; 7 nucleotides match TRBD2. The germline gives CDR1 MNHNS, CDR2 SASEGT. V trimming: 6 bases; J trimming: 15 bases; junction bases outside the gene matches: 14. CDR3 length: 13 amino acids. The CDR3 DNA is TGTGCCAGCAGCCCTGCAGGGAGGGTTTCTCCGTTCTTC. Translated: CASSPAGRVSPFF.

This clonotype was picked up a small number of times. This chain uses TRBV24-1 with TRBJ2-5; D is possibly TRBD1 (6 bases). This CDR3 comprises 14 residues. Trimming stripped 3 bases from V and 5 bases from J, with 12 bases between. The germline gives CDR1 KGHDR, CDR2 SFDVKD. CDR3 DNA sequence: TGTGCCACCAGTGATGCCCGGGACACGGAGACCCAGTACTTC. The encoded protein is CATSDARDTETQYF.

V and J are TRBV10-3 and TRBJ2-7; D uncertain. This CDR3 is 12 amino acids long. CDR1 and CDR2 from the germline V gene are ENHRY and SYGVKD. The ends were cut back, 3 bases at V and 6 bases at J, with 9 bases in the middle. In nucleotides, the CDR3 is TGTGCCATCAGTGATGGGGTCCCCGAGCAGTACTTC. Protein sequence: CAISDGVPEQYF.

The CDR3 DNA reads as TGTGCCAGCAGTTTAACGGGTTCTTGGAATTCACCCCTCCACTTT. This codes for CASSLTGSWNSPLHF. The rearrangement uses TRBV27 and TRBJ1-6; no firm D call. This CDR3 contains 15 residues. In germline, CDR1 is MNHEY, CDR2 SMNVEV (reference sequence). V lost 2 bases, J lost 7 bases, and 12 bases lay in between.

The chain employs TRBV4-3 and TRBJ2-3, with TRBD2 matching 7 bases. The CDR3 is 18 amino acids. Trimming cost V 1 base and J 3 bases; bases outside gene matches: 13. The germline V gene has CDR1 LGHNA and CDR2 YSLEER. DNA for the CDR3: TGCGCCAGCAGCCAAGCTCGGGCTGCGGGAGTAGGTACAGATACGCAGTATTTT. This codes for CASSQARAAGVGTDTQYF.

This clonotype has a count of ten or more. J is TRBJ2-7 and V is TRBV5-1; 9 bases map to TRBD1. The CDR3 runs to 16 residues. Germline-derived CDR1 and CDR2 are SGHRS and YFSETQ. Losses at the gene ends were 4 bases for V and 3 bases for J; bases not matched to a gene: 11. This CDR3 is CASSANPGTGSYEQYF. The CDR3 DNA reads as TGCGCCAGCAGCGCAAACCCCGGGACAGGGAGCTACGAGCAGTACTTC.

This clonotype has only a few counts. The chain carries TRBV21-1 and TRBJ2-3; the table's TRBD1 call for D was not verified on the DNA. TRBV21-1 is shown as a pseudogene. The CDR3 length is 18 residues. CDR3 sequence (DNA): TGTGCCAGCAGCAAAGACGAGCCGAAACAGGGTATGACAGATACGCAGTATTTT. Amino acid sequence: CASSKDEPKQGMTDTQYF.